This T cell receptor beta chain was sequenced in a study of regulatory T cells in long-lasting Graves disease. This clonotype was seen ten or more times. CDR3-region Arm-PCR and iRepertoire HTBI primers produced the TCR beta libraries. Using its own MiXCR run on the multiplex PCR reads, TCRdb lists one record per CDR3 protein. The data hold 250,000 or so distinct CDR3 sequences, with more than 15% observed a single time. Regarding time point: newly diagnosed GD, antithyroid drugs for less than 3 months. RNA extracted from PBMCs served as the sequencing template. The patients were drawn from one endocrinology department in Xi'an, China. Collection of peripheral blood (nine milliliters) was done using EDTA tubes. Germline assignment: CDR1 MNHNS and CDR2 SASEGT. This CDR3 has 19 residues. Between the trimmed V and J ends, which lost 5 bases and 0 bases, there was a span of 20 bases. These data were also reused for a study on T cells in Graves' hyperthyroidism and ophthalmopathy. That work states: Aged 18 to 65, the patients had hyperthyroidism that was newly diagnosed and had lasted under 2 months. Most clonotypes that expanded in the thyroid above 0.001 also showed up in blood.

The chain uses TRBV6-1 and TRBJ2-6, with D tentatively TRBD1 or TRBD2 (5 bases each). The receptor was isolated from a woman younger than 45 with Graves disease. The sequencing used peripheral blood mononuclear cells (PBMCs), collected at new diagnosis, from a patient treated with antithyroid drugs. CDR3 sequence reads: CASSRGLAGLFSGANVLTF. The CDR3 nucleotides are TGTGCCAGCAGTCGGGGCCTGGCAGGGCTATTCTCTGGGGCCAACGTCCTGACTTTC.